The rows below give T cell receptor beta chains drawn from one sample of a study of T cells in Graves' hyperthyroidism and ophthalmopathy. Using its own MiXCR run on the multiplex PCR reads, TCRdb lists one record per CDR3 protein. The top ten clones hold approximately 7.9% of a sample with around 300,000 distinct CDR3 sequences, about an eighth of them seen once. The sequencing sample was made of blood. The receptors shown here come from a woman in her 40s with Graves' hyperthyroidism. CDR3s include the opening cysteine and the closing phenylalanine or tryptophan. The D gene is left open where the match is weak. Size is omitted from some rows. Given values are once, few, many or a class for expanded clones.

D gene | J gene | V gene | clone size | CDR3 length | CDR3 protein | CDR3 DNA
TRBD1 | TRBJ2-5 | TRBV7-9 | many | 16 | CASSSPGGTGVETQYF | TGTGCCAGCAGCTCTCCTGGGGGGACAGGGGTAGAGACCCAGTACTTC
TRBD2 | TRBJ2-3 | TRBV5-6 | once | 16 | CASSSSGTSRTDTQYF | TGTGCCAGCAGCTCCTCCGGGACTAGCAGGACAGATACGCAGTATTTT
TRBD2 | TRBJ2-1 | TRBV7-2 | few | 15 | CASSPGGTGNNEQFF | TGTGCCAGCTCCCCGGGGGGGACGGGAAACAATGAGCAGTTCTTC
TRBD2 | TRBJ2-1 | TRBV28 | . | 15 | CASRLSGSDYNEQFF | TGTGCCAGCAGGCTTAGCGGGAGCGACTACAATGAGCAGTTCTTC
TRBD1 | TRBJ2-2 | TRBV10-1 | few | 15 | CASSRDSSNTGELFF | TGCGCCAGCAGTCGGGACAGCTCGAACACCGGGGAGCTGTTTTTT
. | TRBJ1-1 | TRBV19 | few | 14 | CASSIGGARPAAFF | TGTGCCAGTAGTATAGGCGGGGCCCGGCCCGCTGCTTTCTTT
. | TRBJ1-5 | TRBV6-1 | . | 13 | CASSEAPNQPQHF | TGTGCCAGCAGTGAAGCCCCGAATCAGCCCCAGCATTTT
TRBD1 | TRBJ1-1 | TRBV5-4 | few | 18 | CASSPKPGTGGVGTEAFF | TGTGCCAGCAGCCCGAAGCCCGGGACAGGGGGGGTTGGAACTGAAGCTTTCTTT
. | TRBJ2-1 | TRBV20-1 | few | 14 | CSAAPPTPFNEQFF | TGCAGTGCCGCCCCACCGACTCCTTTCAATGAGCAGTTCTTC
TRBD2 | TRBJ2-1 | TRBV7-9 | . | 16 | CASSHKRSGRKDEQFF | TGTGCCAGCAGCCATAAGAGGAGCGGGAGAAAGGATGAGCAGTTCTTC
TRBD1 | TRBJ1-1 | TRBV14 | many | 16 | CASSRDRGRIHTEAFF | TGTGCCAGCAGCCGAGACAGGGGCCGGATTCACACTGAAGCTTTCTTT
. | TRBJ2-2 | TRBV29-1 | many | 12 | CSVTLVGGELFF | TGCAGCGTCACCCTAGTAGGCGGGGAGCTGTTTTTT
. | TRBJ2-4 | TRBV11-2 | many | 15 | CASSPFTGTQNIQYF | TGTGCCAGCAGCCCCTTTACCGGGACCCAAAACATTCAGTACTTC
TRBD1 | TRBJ2-7 | TRBV7-2 | many | 13 | CASSSGQGNEQYF | TGTGCCAGCAGCTCGGGACAGGGGAACGAGCAGTACTTC
. | TRBJ2-3 | TRBV7-2 | many | 15 | CASSLVAGPADTQYF | TGTGCCAGCAGCTTAGTGGCCGGTCCAGCAGATACGCAGTATTTT
TRBD2 | TRBJ2-5 | TRBV7-8 | . | 12 | CASSLDGGDQYF | TGTGCCAGCAGCTTAGACGGGGGGGACCAGTACTTC
. | TRBJ1-5 | TRBV5-6 | few | 12 | CASSALHELLHF | TGTGCCAGCAGCGCCCTACACGAACTCCTGCATTTT
TRBD2 | TRBJ2-1 | TRBV6-1 | many | 15 | CASRIYVSGTNEQFF | TGTGCCAGCAGAATTTACGTTAGCGGGACCAATGAGCAGTTCTTC
. | TRBJ2-1 | TRBV20-1 | . | 15 | CSAGVSGGGGNEQFF | TGCAGTGCTGGAGTCAGTGGGGGGGGCGGGAATGAGCAGTTCTTC
TRBD1 | TRBJ1-6 | TRBV27 | few | 15 | CASSSGQGANSPLHF | TGTGCCAGCAGTTCGGGACAGGGGGCTAATTCACCCCTCCACTTT
. | TRBJ2-1 | TRBV7-9 | many | 12 | CASSLQGNEQFF | TGCGCCAGCAGTTTACAGGGCAATGAGCAGTTCTTC
. | TRBJ1-6 | TRBV12-3/TRBV12-4 | many | 15 | CASSAGSRSNSPLHF | TGTGCCAGCAGTGCCGGTAGCCGATCCAATTCACCCCTCCACTTT
TRBD1 | TRBJ2-7 | TRBV28 | many | 17 | CASFRGEPGTGGHEQYF | TGTGCCAGCTTCCGGGGTGAGCCCGGGACAGGGGGGCACGAGCAGTACTTC
. | TRBJ1-1 | TRBV10-3 | many | 13 | CAIEGDMNTEAFF | TGTGCCATCGAGGGGGACATGAACACTGAAGCTTTCTTT
. | TRBJ2-3 | TRBV12-3/TRBV12-4 | many | 15 | CASSLRRTRTDTQYF | TGTGCCAGCAGTTTAAGGCGGACTCGCACAGATACGCAGTATTTT
TRBD1 | TRBJ1-5 | TRBV20-1 | many | 17 | CSAPPRQGLTENQPQHF | TGCAGTGCTCCCCCCCGACAGGGGCTGACGGAAAATCAGCCCCAGCATTTT
. | TRBJ1-3 | TRBV5-5 | few | 14 | CASSATSSRNTIYF | TGTGCCAGCAGCGCGACATCTTCCAGAAACACCATATATTTT
TRBD2 | TRBJ2-1 | TRBV28 | many | 16 | CASTPGTSGLGDEQFF | TGTGCCAGCACCCCGGGGACTAGCGGGCTAGGCGATGAGCAGTTCTTC
. | TRBJ2-7 | TRBV20-1 | . | 14 | CSATPRDQTYEQYF | TGCAGTGCTACGCCCCGGGACCAAACCTACGAGCAGTACTTC
. | TRBJ2-5 | TRBV2 | many | 14 | CASSEAEVGGVQYF | TGTGCCAGCAGTGAAGCGGAGGTGGGCGGGGTACAGTACTTC
TRBD2 | TRBJ2-7 | TRBV19 | few | 16 | CASSISVLAGVYEQYF | TGTGCCAGTAGTATAAGTGTCCTAGCGGGAGTTTACGAGCAGTACTTC
. | TRBJ2-1 | TRBV27 | many | 17 | CASSVLWEESSYNEQFF | TGTGCCAGCAGTGTCCTGTGGGAGGAAAGCTCCTACAATGAGCAGTTCTTC
TRBD1 | TRBJ1-4 | TRBV6-1 | few | 13 | CASGTGGREKLFF | TGTGCCAGCGGGACAGGGGGCCGGGAAAAACTGTTTTTT
TRBD1 | TRBJ1-2 | TRBV6-1 | many | 12 | CASLTGDYGYTF | TGTGCCAGCCTTACAGGGGACTATGGCTACACCTTC
. | TRBJ1-4 | TRBV15 | . | 16 | CATSRGGTATNEKLFF | TGTGCCACCAGCAGAGGAGGGACTGCAACTAATGAAAAACTGTTTTTT
. | TRBJ2-5 | TRBV7-2 | . | 13 | CASSPRVAEIQYF | TGTGCCAGCAGCCCCCGGGTCGCCGAGATCCAGTACTTC
. | TRBJ2-7 | TRBV2 | many | 11 | CASTFGYEQYF | TGTGCCAGTACCTTTGGGTACGAGCAGTACTTC
. | TRBJ1-1 | TRBV6-2/TRBV6-3 | many | 11 | CASSWVTEAFF | TGTGCCAGCTCCTGGGTTACTGAAGCTTTCTTT
. | TRBJ1-6 | TRBV4-1 | . | 16 | CASSRGGGLWNSPLHF | TGCGCCAGCAGTCGAGGGGGGGGCTTGTGGAATTCACCCCTCCACTTT
TRBD1 | TRBJ1-3 | TRBV11-2 | many | 15 | CASSFLGGYGNTIYF | TGTGCCAGCAGCTTCCTAGGGGGCTATGGAAACACCATATATTTT
. | TRBJ1-1 | TRBV3-1 | many | 14 | CASSQAQGYTEAFF | TGTGCCAGCAGCCAAGCGCAGGGGTACACTGAAGCTTTCTTT
. | TRBJ2-7 | TRBV28 | many | 14 | CASPPPGVSGEQYF | TGTGCCAGCCCACCCCCTGGGGTCTCCGGCGAGCAGTACTTC
. | TRBJ1-3 | TRBV27 | many | 15 | CASSSDRRPGNTIYF | TGTGCCAGCAGTTCCGACAGAAGACCTGGAAACACCATATATTTT
. | TRBJ1-2 | TRBV6-1 | many | 15 | CASSFARQGNYGYTF | TGTGCCAGCAGTTTCGCTCGCCAGGGGAACTATGGCTACACCTTC
TRBD1 | TRBJ2-7 | TRBV27 | many | 15 | CASSPSGTGGYEQYF | TGTGCCAGCAGTCCCTCCGGGACAGGGGGCTACGAGCAGTACTTC
. | TRBJ1-5 | TRBV20-1 | many | 12 | CSVGRGNQPQHF | TGCAGTGTAGGACGCGGCAATCAGCCCCAGCATTTT
. | TRBJ2-5 | TRBV20-1 | few | 14 | CSARDLGFKETQYF | TGCAGTGCTAGAGATCTCGGCTTCAAAGAGACCCAGTACTTC
. | TRBJ1-2 | TRBV7-2 | . | 13 | CASSRRGTDGYTF | TGTGCCAGCAGCCGCAGGGGTACGGATGGCTACACCTTC
. | TRBJ2-1 | TRBV7-9 | . | 15 | CASSFFEGSPNEQFF | TGTGCCAGCAGCTTCTTTGAGGGCAGCCCCAATGAGCAGTTCTTC
TRBD2 | TRBJ2-5 | TRBV29-1 | many | 13 | CSVEELAGSLQYF | TGCAGCGTTGAAGAACTAGCGGGCTCCCTCCAGTACTTC
TRBD1 | TRBJ1-1 | TRBV5-1 | many | 17 | CASSLRVSGQGATEAFF | TGCGCCAGCAGCTTGAGAGTGTCCGGACAGGGGGCTACTGAAGCTTTCTTT
TRBD2 | TRBJ2-5 | TRBV4-2 | many | 14 | CASSQSSGKETQYF | TGTGCCAGCAGCCAGTCGAGCGGGAAAGAGACCCAGTACTTC